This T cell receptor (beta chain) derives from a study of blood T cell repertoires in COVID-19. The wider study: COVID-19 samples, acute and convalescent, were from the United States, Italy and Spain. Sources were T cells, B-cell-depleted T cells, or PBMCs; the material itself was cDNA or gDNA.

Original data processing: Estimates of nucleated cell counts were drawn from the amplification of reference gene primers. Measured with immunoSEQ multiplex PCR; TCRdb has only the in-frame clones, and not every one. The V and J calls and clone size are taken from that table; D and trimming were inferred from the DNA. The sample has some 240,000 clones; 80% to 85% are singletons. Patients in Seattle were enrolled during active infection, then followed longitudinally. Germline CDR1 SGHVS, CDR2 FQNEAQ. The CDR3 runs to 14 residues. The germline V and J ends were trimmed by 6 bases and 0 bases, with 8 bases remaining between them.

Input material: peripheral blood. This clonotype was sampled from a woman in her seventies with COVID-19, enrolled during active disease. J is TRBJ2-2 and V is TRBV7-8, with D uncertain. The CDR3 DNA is TGTGCCAGCAGACAAAATACGAACACCGGGGAGCTGTTTTTT. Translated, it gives CASRQNTNTGELFF.